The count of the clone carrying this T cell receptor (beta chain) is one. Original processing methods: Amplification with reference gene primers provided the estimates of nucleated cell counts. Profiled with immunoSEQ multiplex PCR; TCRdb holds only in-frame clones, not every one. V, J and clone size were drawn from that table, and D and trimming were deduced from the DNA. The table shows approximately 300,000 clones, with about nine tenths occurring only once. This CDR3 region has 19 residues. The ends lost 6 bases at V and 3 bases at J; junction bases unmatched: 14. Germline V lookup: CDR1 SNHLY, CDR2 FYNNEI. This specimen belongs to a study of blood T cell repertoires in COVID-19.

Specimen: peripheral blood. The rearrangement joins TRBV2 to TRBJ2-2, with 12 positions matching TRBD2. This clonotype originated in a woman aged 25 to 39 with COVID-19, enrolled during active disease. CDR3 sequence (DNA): TGTGCCAGCAGGGGAGGGGCCCTAGCGGGAGGGCCTTACACCGGGGAGCTGTTTTTT. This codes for CASRGGALAGGPYTGELFF.